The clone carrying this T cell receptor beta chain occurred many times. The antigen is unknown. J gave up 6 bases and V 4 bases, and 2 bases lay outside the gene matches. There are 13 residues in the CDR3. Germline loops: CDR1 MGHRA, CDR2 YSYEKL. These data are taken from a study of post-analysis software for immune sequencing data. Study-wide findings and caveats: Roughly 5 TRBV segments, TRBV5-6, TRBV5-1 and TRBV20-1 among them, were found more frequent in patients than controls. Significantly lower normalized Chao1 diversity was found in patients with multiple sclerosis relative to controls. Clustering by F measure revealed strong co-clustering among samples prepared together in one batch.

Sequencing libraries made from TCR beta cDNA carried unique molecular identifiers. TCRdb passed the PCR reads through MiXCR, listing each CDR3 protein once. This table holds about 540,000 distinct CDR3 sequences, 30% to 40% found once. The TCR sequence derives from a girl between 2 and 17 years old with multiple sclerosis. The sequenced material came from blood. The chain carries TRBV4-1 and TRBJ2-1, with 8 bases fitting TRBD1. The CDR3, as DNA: TGCGCCAGCAGCCGCGACAGGGGCAATGAGCAGTTCTTC. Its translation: CASSRDRGNEQFF.